This T cell receptor beta chain was captured by sequencing in a study of T cells of healthy individuals. Germline CDR1 PRHDT, CDR2 FYEKMQ (reference sequence). The CDR3 is made up of 14 amino acids. Trimming left V 7 bases short and J 4 bases short, with 13 bases between. TCRdb itself ran the 5' RACE reads through MiXCR, one entry per CDR3 protein. The sample lists about 82,000 distinct CDR3 sequences, around 5.1% seen once, with about 7.5% in the top ten. This clonotype has only a few counts. The V gene is TRBV13, the J gene TRBJ1-4; D might be TRBD1 (6 bases). This sequence was found in a female donor in good health. CDR3 sequence: CASTTGGNNEKLFF. The CDR3 nucleotides read TGTGCCAGCACCACGGGGGGCAATAATGAAAAACTGTTTTTT. Complete variable domain (other parts from reference TRBV13 and TRBJ1-4): AAGVIQSPRHLIKEKRETATLKCYPIPRHDTVYWYQQGPGQDPQFLISFYEKMQSDKGSIPDRFSAQQFSDYHSELNMSSLELGDSALYFCASTTGGNNEKLFFGSGTQLSVL.